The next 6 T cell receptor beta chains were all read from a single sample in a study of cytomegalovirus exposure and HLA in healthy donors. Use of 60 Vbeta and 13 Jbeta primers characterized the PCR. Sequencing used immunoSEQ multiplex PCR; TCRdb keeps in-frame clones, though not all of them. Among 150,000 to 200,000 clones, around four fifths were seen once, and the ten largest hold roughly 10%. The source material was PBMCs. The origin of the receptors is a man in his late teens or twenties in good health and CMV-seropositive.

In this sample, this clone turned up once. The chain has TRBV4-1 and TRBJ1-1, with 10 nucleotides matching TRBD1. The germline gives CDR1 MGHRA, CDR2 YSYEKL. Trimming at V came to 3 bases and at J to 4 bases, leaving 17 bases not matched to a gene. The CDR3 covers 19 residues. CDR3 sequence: CASSHSTGTGVFFGTEAFF. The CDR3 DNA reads TGCGCCAGCAGCCACTCTACCGGGACAGGGGTTTTCTTCGGCACTGAAGCTTTCTTT.

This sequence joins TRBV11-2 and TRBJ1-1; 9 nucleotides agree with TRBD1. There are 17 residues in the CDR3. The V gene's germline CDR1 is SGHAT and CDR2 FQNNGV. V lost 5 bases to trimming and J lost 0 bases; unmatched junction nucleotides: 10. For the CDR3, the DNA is TGTGCCAGCAGCCGTTACCGGGACAGGGCCATGAACACTGAAGCTTTCTTT. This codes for CASSRYRDRAMNTEAFF. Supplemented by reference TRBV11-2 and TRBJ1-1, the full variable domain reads EAGVAQSPRYKIIEKRQSVAFWCNPISGHATLYWYQQILGQGPKLLIQFQNNGVVDDSQLPKDRFSAERLKGVDSTLKIQPAKLEDSAVYLCASSRYRDRAMNTEAFFGQGTRLTVV.

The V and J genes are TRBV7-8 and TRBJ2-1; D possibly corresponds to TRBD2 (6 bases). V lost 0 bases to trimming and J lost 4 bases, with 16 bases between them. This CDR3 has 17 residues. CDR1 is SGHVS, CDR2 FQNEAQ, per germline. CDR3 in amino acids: CASSLAAVVGGYNEQFF. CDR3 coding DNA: TGTGCCAGCAGCTTAGCGGCCGTGGTGGGGGGTTACAATGAGCAGTTCTTC.

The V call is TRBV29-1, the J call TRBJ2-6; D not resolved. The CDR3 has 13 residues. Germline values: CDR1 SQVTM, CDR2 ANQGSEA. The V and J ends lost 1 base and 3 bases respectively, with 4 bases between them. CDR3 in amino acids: CSVEAYGANVLTF. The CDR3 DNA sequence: TGCAGCGTTGAAGCTTATGGGGCCAACGTCCTGACTTTC.

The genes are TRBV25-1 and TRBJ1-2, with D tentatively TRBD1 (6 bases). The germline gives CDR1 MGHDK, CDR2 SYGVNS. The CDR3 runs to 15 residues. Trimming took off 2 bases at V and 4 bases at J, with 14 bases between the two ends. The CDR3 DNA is TGTGCCAGCAGTGAAGGGGACAATTCGGGCTATGGCTACACCTTC. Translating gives CASSEGDNSGYGYTF.

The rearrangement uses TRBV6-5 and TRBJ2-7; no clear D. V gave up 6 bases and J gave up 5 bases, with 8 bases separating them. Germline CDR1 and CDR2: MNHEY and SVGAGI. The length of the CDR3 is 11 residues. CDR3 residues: CASRRDNEQYF. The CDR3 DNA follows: TGTGCCAGCAGACGTGACAACGAGCAGTACTTC.